This T cell receptor beta chain was captured by sequencing in a study of shared clonotypes between healthy human individuals. The protocol was immunoSEQ multiplex PCR, while the TCRdb copy is restricted to in-frame clones and leaves out a portion. The table includes hundreds of thousands of clones, around 73% detected once. This clone was seen only once. The TCR originated in a woman in her twenties or thirties in good health. Sequenced material: memory CD4+ T cells sorted from blood. Subset reported: CD45RA-negative fraction.

This chain's CDR3 is CASSLPGFYGYTF. DNA of the CDR3: TGTGCCAGCAGTCTCCCGGGCTTTTATGGCTACACCTTC. The J gene is TRBJ1-2, the V gene TRBV28, with D unclear. The CDR3 covers 13 residues. V was cut by 5 bases and J by 5 bases, with 12 bases left in between. Germline V gene sequence: CDR1 MDHEN, CDR2 SYDVKM.